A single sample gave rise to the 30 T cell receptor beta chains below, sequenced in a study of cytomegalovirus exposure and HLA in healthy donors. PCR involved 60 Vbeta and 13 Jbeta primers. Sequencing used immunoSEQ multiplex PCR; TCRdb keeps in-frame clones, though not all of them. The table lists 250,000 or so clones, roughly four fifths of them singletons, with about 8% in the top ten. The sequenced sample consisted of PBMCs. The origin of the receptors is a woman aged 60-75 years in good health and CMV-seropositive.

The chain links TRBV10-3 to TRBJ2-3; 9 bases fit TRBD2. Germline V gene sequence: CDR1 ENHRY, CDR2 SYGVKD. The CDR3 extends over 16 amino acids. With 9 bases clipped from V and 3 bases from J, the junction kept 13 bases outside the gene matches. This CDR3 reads CAMGGGSGSRTDTQYF. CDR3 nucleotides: TGTGCCATGGGGGGTGGTAGCGGGAGCCGGACAGATACGCAGTATTTT.

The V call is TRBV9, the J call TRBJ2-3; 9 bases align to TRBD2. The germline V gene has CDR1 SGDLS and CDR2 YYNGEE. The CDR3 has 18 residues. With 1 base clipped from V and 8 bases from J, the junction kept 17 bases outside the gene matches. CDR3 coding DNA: TGTGCCAGCAGCGTATTGGGTAGCGGGAGAGTAGGACAGGCTACGCAGTATTTT. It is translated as CASSVLGSGRVGQATQYF. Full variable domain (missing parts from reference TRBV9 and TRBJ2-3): DSGVTQTPKHLITATGQRVTLRCSPRSGDLSVYWYQQSLDQGLQFLIQYYNGEERAKGNILERFSAQQFPDLHSELNLSSLELGDSALYFCASSVLGSGRVGQATQYFGPGTRLTVL.

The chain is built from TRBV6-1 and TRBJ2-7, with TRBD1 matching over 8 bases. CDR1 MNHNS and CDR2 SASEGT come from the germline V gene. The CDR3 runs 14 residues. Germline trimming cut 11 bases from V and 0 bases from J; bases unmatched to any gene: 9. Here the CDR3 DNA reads TGTGCCGTCTCCCCCGGGACAGGCTCCTACGAGCAGTACTTC. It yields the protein CAVSPGTGSYEQYF.

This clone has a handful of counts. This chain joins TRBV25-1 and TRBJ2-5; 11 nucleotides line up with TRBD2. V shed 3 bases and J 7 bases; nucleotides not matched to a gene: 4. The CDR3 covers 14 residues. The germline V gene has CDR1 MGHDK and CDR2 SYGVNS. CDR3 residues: CASSDRTSGGTQYF. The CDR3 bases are TGTGCCAGCAGTGACCGTACTAGCGGGGGGACCCAGTACTTC.

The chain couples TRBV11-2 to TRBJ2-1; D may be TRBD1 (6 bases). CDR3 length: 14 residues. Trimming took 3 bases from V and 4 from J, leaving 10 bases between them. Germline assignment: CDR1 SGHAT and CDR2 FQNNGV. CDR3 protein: CASSFRQVYNEQFF. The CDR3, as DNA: TGTGCCAGCAGCTTTCGACAGGTATACAATGAGCAGTTCTTC.

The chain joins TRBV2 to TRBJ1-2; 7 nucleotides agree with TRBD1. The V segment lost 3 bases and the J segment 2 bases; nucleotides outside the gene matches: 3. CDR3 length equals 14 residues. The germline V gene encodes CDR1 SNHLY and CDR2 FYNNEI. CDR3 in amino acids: CASSEGQTNYGYTF. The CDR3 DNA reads TGTGCCAGCAGTGAGGGACAGACAAACTATGGCTACACCTTC.

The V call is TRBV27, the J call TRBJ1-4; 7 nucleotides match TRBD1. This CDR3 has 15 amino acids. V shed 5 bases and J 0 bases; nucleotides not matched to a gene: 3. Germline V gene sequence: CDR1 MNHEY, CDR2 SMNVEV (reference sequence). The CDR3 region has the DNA TGTGCCAGCAGTCCACAGGGGCCAACTAATGAAAAACTGTTTTTT. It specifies CASSPQGPTNEKLFF. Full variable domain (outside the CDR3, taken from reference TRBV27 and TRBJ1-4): EAQVTQNPRYLITVTGKKLTVTCSQNMNHEYMSWYRQDPGLGLRQIYYSMNVEVTDKGDVPEGYKVSRKEKRNFPLILESPSPNQTSLYFCASSPQGPTNEKLFFGSGTQLSVL.

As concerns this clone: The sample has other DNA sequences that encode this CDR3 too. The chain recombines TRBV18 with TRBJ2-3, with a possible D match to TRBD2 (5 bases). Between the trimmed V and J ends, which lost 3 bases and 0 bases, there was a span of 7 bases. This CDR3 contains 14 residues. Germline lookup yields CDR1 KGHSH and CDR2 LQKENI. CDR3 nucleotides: TGTGCCAGCTCACCTCGGACTAGCACAGATACGCAGTATTTT. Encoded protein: CASSPRTSTDTQYF.

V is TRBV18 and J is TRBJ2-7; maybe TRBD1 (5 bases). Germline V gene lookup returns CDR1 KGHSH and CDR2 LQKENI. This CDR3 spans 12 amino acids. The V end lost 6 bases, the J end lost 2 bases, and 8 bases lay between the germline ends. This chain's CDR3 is CASSTVTYEQYF. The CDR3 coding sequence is TGTGCCAGCTCGACAGTTACCTACGAGCAGTACTTC.

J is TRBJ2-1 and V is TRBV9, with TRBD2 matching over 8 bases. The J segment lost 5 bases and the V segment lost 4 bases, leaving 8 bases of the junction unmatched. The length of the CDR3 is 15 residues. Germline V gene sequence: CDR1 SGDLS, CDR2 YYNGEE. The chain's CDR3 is CASSPSGSPHNEQFF. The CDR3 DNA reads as TGTGCCAGCAGCCCGAGCGGGAGTCCCCACAATGAGCAGTTCTTC. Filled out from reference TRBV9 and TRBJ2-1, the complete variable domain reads DSGVTQTPKHLITATGQRVTLRCSPRSGDLSVYWYQQSLDQGLQFLIQYYNGEERAKGNILERFSAQQFPDLHSELNLSSLELGDSALYFCASSPSGSPHNEQFFGPGTRLTVL.

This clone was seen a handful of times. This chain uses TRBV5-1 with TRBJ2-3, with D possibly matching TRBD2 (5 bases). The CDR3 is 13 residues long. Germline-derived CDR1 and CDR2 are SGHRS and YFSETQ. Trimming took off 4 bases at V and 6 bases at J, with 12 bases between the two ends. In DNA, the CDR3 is TGCGCCAGCAGCCCGGAGGTACGGGATACGCAGTATTTT. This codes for CASSPEVRDTQYF. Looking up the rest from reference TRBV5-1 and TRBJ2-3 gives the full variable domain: KAGVTQTPRYLIKTRGQQVTLSCSPISGHRSVSWYQQTPGQGLQFLFEYFSETQRNKGNFPGRFSGRQFSNSRSEMNVSTLELGDSALYLCASSPEVRDTQYFGPGTRLTVL.

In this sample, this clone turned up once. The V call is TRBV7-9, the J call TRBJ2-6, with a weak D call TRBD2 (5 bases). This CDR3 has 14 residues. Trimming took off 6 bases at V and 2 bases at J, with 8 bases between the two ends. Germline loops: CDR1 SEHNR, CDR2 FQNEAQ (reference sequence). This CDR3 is CASRAVPGANVLTF. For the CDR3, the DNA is TGTGCCAGCAGAGCGGTTCCTGGGGCCAACGTCCTGACTTTC.

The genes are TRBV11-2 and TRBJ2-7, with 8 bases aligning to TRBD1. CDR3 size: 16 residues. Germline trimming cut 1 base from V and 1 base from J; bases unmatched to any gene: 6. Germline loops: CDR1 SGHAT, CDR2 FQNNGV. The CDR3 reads CASSLVSRTGSYEQYF. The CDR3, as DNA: TGTGCCAGCAGCTTAGTTAGTCGGACAGGGTCCTACGAGCAGTACTTC.

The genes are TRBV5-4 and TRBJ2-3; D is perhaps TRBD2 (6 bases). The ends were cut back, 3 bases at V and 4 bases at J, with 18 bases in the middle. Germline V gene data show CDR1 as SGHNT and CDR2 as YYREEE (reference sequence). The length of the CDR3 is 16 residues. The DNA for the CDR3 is TGTGCCAGCAGCTCCGGGGGTAGCGTTAAATCAGATACGCAGTATTTT. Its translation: CASSSGGSVKSDTQYF.

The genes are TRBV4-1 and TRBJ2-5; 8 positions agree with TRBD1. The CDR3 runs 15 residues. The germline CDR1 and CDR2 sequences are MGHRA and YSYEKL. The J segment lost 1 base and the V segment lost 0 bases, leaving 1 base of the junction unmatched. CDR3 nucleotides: TGCGCCAGCAGCCAAGACAGGGGGCTCCAAGAGACCCAGTACTTC. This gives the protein CASSQDRGLQETQYF.

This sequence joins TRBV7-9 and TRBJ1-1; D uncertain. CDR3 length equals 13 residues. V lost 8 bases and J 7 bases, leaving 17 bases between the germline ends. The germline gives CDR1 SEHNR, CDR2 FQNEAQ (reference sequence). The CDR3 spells CASGPILLVEAFF. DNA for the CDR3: TGTGCCAGCGGTCCTATCCTACTAGTTGAAGCTTTCTTT.

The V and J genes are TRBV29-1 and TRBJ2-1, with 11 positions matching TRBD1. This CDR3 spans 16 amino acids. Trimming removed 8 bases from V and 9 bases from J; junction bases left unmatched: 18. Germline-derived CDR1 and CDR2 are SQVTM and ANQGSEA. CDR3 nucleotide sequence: TGCAGCATCGATCCTCTACCGGGACAGGGGGGCGGTGAGCAGTTCTTC. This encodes CSIDPLPGQGGGEQFF.

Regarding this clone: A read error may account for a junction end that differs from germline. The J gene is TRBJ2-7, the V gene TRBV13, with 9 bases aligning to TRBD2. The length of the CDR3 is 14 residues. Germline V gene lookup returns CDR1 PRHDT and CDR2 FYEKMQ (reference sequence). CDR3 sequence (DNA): TGTGCCAGCAGATTAGCGGGAGCCTCCTACGAGCAGTACTTC. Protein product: CASRLAGASYEQYF.

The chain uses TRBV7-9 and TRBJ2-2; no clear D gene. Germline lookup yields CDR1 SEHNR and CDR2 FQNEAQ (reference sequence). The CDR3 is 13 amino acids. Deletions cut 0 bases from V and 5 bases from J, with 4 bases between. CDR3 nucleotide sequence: TGTGCCAGCAGCTTAGCCCAAACCGGGGAGCTGTTTTTT. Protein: CASSLAQTGELFF.

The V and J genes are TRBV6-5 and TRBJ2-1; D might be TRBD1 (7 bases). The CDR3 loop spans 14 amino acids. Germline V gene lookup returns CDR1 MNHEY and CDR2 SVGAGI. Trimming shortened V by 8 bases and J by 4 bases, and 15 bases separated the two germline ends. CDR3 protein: CASGAAGQYNEQFF. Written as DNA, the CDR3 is TGTGCCAGCGGCGCGGCGGGACAGTACAATGAGCAGTTCTTC.

The CDR3 reads CASSRGTSYTDTQYF. For the CDR3, the DNA is TGTGCCAGCAGCCGGGGGACTAGCTACACAGATACGCAGTATTTT. J is TRBJ2-3 and V is TRBV9, with 9 nucleotides matching TRBD2. Germline CDR1 and CDR2: SGDLS and YYNGEE. CDR3 length: 15 amino acids. V shed 4 bases, J shed 2 bases, and the junction held 5 bases outside the gene matches.

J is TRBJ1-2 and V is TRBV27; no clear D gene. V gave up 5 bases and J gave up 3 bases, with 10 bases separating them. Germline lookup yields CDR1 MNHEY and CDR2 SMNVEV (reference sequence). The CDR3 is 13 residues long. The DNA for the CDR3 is TGTGCCAGCAGTAGAGGGTCTCACTATGGCTACACCTTC. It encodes CASSRGSHYGYTF.

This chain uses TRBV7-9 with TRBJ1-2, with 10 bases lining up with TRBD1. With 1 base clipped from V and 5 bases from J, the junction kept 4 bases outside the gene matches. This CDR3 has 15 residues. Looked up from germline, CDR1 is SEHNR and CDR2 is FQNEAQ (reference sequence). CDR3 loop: CASSLGQGADYGYTF. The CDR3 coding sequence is TGTGCCAGCAGCTTAGGACAGGGGGCCGATTATGGCTACACCTTC. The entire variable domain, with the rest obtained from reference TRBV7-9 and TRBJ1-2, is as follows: DTGVSQNPRHKITKRGQNVTFRCDPISEHNRLYWYRQTLGQGPEFLTYFQNEAQLEKSRLLSDRFSAERPKGSFSTLEIQRTEQGDSAMYLCASSLGQGADYGYTFGSGTRLTVV.

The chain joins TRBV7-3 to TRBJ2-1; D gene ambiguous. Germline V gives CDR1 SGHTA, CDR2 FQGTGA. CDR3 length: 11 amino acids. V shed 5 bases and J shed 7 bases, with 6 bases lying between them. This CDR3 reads CASSAGNEQFF. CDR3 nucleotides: TGTGCCAGCAGCGCAGGTAATGAGCAGTTCTTC.

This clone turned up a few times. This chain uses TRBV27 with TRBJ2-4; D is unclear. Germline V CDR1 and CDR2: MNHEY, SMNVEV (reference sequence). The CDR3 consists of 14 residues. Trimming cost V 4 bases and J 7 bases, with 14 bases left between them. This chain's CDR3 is CASSSELLMNIQYF. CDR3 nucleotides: TGTGCCAGCAGTTCAGAACTACTAATGAACATTCAGTACTTC.

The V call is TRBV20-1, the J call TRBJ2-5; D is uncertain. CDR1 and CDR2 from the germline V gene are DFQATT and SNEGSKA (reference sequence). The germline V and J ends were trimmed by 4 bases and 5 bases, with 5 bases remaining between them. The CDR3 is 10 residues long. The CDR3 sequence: CSATLETQYF. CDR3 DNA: TGCAGTGCTACTTTGGAGACCCAGTACTTC.

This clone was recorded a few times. The CDR3 loop is CASSMGQKTDTQYF. CDR3 sequence (DNA): TGTGCCAGTAGTATGGGGCAGAAAACAGATACGCAGTATTTT. The genes are TRBV19 and TRBJ2-3; D may be TRBD1 (5 bases). This CDR3 has 14 residues. Trimming removed 3 bases from V and 3 bases from J, with 10 bases in between. The germline V gene has CDR1 LNHDA and CDR2 SQIVND (reference sequence).

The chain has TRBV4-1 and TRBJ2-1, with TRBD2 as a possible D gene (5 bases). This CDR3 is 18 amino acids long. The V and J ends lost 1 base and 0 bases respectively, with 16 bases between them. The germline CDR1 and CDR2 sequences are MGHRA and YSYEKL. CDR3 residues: CASSQVGRTPSSYNEQFF. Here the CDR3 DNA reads TGCGCCAGCAGCCAAGTAGGCCGGACTCCGAGCTCCTACAATGAGCAGTTCTTC.

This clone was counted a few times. For the CDR3, the DNA is TGTGCCAGCAGTTTCTGGGGCAAACGCTCCTACGAGCAGTACTTC. Its translation is CASSFWGKRSYEQYF. The J gene is TRBJ2-7, the V gene TRBV28, with a tentative D call TRBD1 (5 bases). The CDR3 length is 15 residues. Germline CDR1 reads MDHEN; CDR2 reads SYDVKM. V dropped 3 bases and J dropped 0 bases, with 12 bases sitting between them.

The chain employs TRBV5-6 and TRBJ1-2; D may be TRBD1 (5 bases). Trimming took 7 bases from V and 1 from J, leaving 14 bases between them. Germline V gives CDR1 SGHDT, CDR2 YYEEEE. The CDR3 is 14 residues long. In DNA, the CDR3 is TGTGCCAGCTACCACAGGCCCCTTAACTATGGCTACACCTTC. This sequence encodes CASYHRPLNYGYTF. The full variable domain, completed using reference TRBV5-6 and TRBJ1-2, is DAGVTQSPTHLIKTRGQQVTLRCSPKSGHDTVSWYQQALGQGPQFIFQYYEEEERQRGNFPDRFSGHQFPNYSSELNVNALLLGDSALYLCASYHRPLNYGYTFGSGTRLTVV.